This record concerns one TCR beta chain sequence. This table comes from immunoSEQ multiplex PCR, and its TCRdb copy is limited to in-frame clones, with some not included. The sample consists of about 71,000 clones, more than 90% of them appearing once. The entry originates in a study of technical replicates of blood from a handful of donors. This CDR3 has 15 amino acids. Sequencing was performed on T cells isolated from PBMCs. The receptor comes from a human donor in good health. This chain joins TRBV21-1 and TRBJ2-7; TRBD2, as called in the table, went unchecked against the DNA. TRBV21-1 is deemed a pseudogene. CDR3 sequence reads: CASSKLGRIKYEQYF. The CDR3 bases are TGTGCCAGCAGCAAACTGGGGAGGATAAAGTACGAGCAGTACTTC.